This is a list of T cell receptor beta chains from one sample in a study of control samples from healthy donors and cancer patients. The repertoire was sequenced with immunoSEQ multiplex PCR; TCRdb's copy has only in-frame clones and lacks some. The data show about 180,000 clones, around 91% seen once. Input material: blood. The receptor source for this set is a woman aged 50 to 60 in good health. Each CDR3 is given with its conserved first and last residue. A D gene is named only where the DNA matches it firmly. Not all rows give a size; the values are once, few, many and, for expanded clones, a class.

CASSPQGPTNTGELFF,TGTGCCAGCAGCCCCCAGGGGCCAACGAACACCGGGGAGCTGTTTTTT,TRBJ2-2,.,TRBV7-2,.
CASGIIPGQIFYGYTF,TGTGCCAGCGGAATCATACCGGGACAGATCTTCTATGGCTACACCTTC,TRBJ1-2,TRBD1,TRBV28,.
CASSLISGRDTGELFF,TGTGCCAGCAGCTTAATAAGCGGGAGAGACACCGGGGAGCTGTTTTTT,TRBJ2-2,TRBD2,TRBV5-6,.
CASSSRTSGYTF,TGTGCCAGCAGCTCAAGGACATCTGGCTACACCTTC,TRBJ1-2,.,TRBV6-5,.
CASKVGQNLDTQYF,TGTGCCAGCAAAGTGGGACAGAATCTCGATACGCAGTATTTT,TRBJ2-3,TRBD1,TRBV28,.
CASRTSLQREYF,TGTGCCAGCAGGACTAGCCTTCAACGGGAGTATTTT,TRBJ2-3,TRBD2,TRBV6-5,.
CSVGQGLNYGYTF,TGCAGCGTCGGACAGGGCTTAAACTATGGCTACACCTTC,TRBJ1-2,TRBD1,TRBV29-1,.
CASSHSGEAFF,TGTGCCAGCAGTCACTCCGGAGAAGCTTTCTTT,TRBJ1-1,.,TRBV3-1/TRBV3-2,.
CATSRYERYGYTF,TGTGCCACCAGCAGGTACGAGAGGTATGGCTACACCTTC,TRBJ1-2,.,TRBV15,.
CAWSAGSYEQYF,TGTGCCTGGAGTGCGGGCAGCTACGAGCAGTACTTC,TRBJ2-7,.,TRBV30,.
CASRTSGSYNEQFF,TGCGCCAGCAGAACTAGCGGGAGCTACAATGAGCAGTTCTTC,TRBJ2-1,TRBD2,TRBV5-1,.
CASSPQGGQGLYEQYF,TGTGCCAGCAGCCCCCAGGGGGGACAGGGGTTGTACGAGCAGTACTTC,TRBJ2-7,TRBD1,TRBV14,.
CSARDPETQYF,TGCAGTGCTAGAGATCCGGAGACCCAGTACTTC,TRBJ2-5,.,TRBV20-1,.
CASSDYPQGNRLNKGINTEAFF,TGCGCCAGCAGCGACTACCCACAGGGGAACCGCCTTAATAAGGGAATTAACACTGAAGCTTTCTTT,TRBJ1-1,TRBD1,TRBV23-1,.
CASSLAGVYTDTQYF,TGTGCCAGCAGCTTAGCGGGGGTCTACACAGATACGCAGTATTTT,TRBJ2-3,.,TRBV7-2,.
CSAFGTAGYTF,TGCAGTGCTTTCGGGACAGCCGGCTACACCTTC,TRBJ1-2,TRBD1,TRBV20-1,.
CASSVGTGPYEQYF,TGTGCCAGCAGCGTTGGGACAGGGCCCTACGAGCAGTACTTC,TRBJ2-7,TRBD1,TRBV9,.
CASTSLKAWNEKLFF,TGTGCCAGCACTAGCTTAAAGGCGTGGAATGAAAAACTGTTTTTT,TRBJ1-4,.,TRBV6-5,.
CASSVVVGLNTEAFF,TGTGCCAGCAGCGTAGTTGTAGGGCTGAACACTGAAGCTTTCTTT,TRBJ1-1,.,TRBV9,.
CAISEGGTLSNEKLFF,TGTGCCATCAGTGAGGGGGGCACGTTGTCTAATGAAAAACTGTTTTTT,TRBJ1-4,.,TRBV10-3,.
CASRAGQVKTEAFF,TGTGCCAGCAGAGCGGGACAGGTGAAGACTGAAGCTTTCTTT,TRBJ1-1,TRBD1,TRBV27,few
CSASEGRGNQPQHF,TGCAGTGCTAGTGAAGGGCGGGGCAATCAGCCCCAGCATTTT,TRBJ1-5,.,TRBV20-1,few
CASSLSHRGNQPQHF,TGTGCCAGCAGTTTGTCCCACAGGGGCAATCAGCCCCAGCATTTT,TRBJ1-5,.,TRBV28,.
CAISESVRELNTEAFF,TGTGCCATCAGTGAGTCTGTGCGGGAACTGAACACTGAAGCTTTCTTT,TRBJ1-1,.,TRBV10-3,once
CASSVELAGAQETQYF,TGTGCCAGCAGCGTAGAACTAGCGGGGGCCCAAGAGACCCAGTACTTC,TRBJ2-5,TRBD2,TRBV9,.
CAGVEEKFSYEQYF,TGTGCCGGCGTTGAGGAGAAGTTCTCCTACGAGCAGTACTTC,TRBJ2-7,.,TRBV28,.
CATSSGQGQNEKLFF,TGTGCCACCAGCAGTGGACAGGGACAAAATGAAAAACTGTTTTTT,TRBJ1-4,TRBD1,TRBV15,.
CASSAAIPRENSPLHF,TGTGCCAGCAGCGCCGCGATCCCCAGGGAGAATTCACCCCTCCACTTT,TRBJ1-6,.,TRBV7-3,once
CASSDAGAFF,TGTGCCAGCAGTGACGCAGGGGCTTTCTTT,TRBJ1-1,.,TRBV6-1,many
CASSHTVGLGAFF,TGTGCCAGCAGCCACACAGTGGGGCTCGGAGCTTTCTTT,TRBJ1-1,.,TRBV6-2/TRBV6-3,.
CASRLGQGGGYTF,TGTGCCAGTAGACTCGGACAGGGTGGGGGCTACACCTTC,TRBJ1-2,TRBD1,TRBV19,.
CASSRQGVGYNEQFF,TGCGCCAGCAGCCGGCAGGGGGTCGGTTACAATGAGCAGTTCTTC,TRBJ2-1,TRBD1,TRBV5-1,.
CASSPHQGGIAYEQYF,TGCGCCAGCAGCCCTCACCAAGGGGGGATCGCCTACGAGCAGTACTTC,TRBJ2-7,.,TRBV5-1,.
CASSEGGSSGNTIYF,TGTGCCAGCAGCGAGGGGGGGAGCTCTGGAAACACCATATATTTT,TRBJ1-3,.,TRBV9,.
CARTGVFSSNQPQHF,TGTGCCAGAACAGGGGTTTTTTCTAGCAATCAGCCCCAGCATTTT,TRBJ1-5,TRBD1,TRBV3-1/TRBV3-2,.
CASSFTGVTGELFF,TGTGCCAGCAGCTTTACAGGGGTCACCGGGGAGCTGTTTTTT,TRBJ2-2,TRBD1,TRBV5-6,.
CASSPLTFTQYF,TGTGCCAGCAGTCCCTTGACCTTTACGCAGTATTTT,TRBJ2-3,.,TRBV28,.
CASSRGGSEAYNSPLHF,TGTGCCAGCAGCCGCGGGGGGTCAGAGGCCTATAATTCACCCCTCCACTTT,TRBJ1-6,.,TRBV6-2/TRBV6-3,once
CASSRLRGRFETQYF,TGTGCCAGCAGCCGCCTCCGGGGGAGATTCGAGACCCAGTACTTC,TRBJ2-5,.,TRBV11-2,.
CASSSPPTNEKLFF,TGTGCCAGCAGTTCCCCTCCAACTAATGAAAAACTGTTTTTT,TRBJ1-4,.,TRBV28,.
CASSRGTNENTEAFF,TGTGCCAGCAGCCGTGGGACAAACGAGAACACTGAAGCTTTCTTT,TRBJ1-1,.,TRBV7-9,.
CASVSNTNTGELFF,TGTGCCAGCGTAAGCAACACGAACACCGGGGAGCTGTTTTTT,TRBJ2-2,.,TRBV28,.
CSAGTASYEQYF,TGCAGCGCCGGGACCGCTTCCTACGAGCAGTACTTC,TRBJ2-7,.,TRBV29-1,many
CASSRDRGWDTQYF,TGTGCCAGCAGTAGGGACAGAGGCTGGGATACGCAGTATTTT,TRBJ2-3,TRBD1,TRBV2,.
CASSQGSGAGNTIYF,TGCGCCAGCAGCCAAGGTTCGGGGGCTGGAAACACCATATATTTT,TRBJ1-3,.,TRBV4-3,.
CASSSGQPQHF,TGTGCCAGCAGCTCGGGTCAGCCCCAGCATTTT,TRBJ1-5,.,TRBV5-8,.
CASSIIQGTGYTF,TGTGCCAGCAGTATTATACAGGGTACAGGCTACACCTTC,TRBJ1-2,.,TRBV12-3/TRBV12-4,.
CSASIPAATGTDTQYF,TGCAGTGCTAGTATACCAGCGGCTACGGGGACAGATACGCAGTATTTT,TRBJ2-3,.,TRBV20-1,.
CAGKGRNSYEQYF,TGTGCCGGGAAGGGGCGAAACTCCTACGAGCAGTACTTC,TRBJ2-7,.,TRBV7-8,.
CASSLMTGGNEQYF,TGTGCCAGCAGCTTAATGACAGGGGGGAACGAGCAGTACTTC,TRBJ2-7,TRBD1,TRBV7-2,few
CASSYLPFERVTGEQYF,TGTGCCAGCAGTTACCTGCCCTTTGAGAGAGTTACCGGCGAGCAGTACTTC,TRBJ2-7,.,TRBV27,.
CASSLGGQGNTEAFF,TGTGCCAGCAGCTTAGGGGGACAGGGAAACACTGAAGCTTTCTTT,TRBJ1-1,TRBD1,TRBV7-8,.
CASSLYGDSNQPQHF,TGTGCCAGCAGCTTATACGGGGATAGCAATCAGCCCCAGCATTTT,TRBJ1-5,.,TRBV7-2,.
CASSSGLAGEETQYF,TGTGCCAGCAGCTCCGGACTAGCGGGAGAAGAGACCCAGTACTTC,TRBJ2-5,TRBD2,TRBV5-4,few
CASGTRAYEQYF,TGTGCCAGCGGGACAAGAGCGTACGAGCAGTACTTC,TRBJ2-7,.,TRBV19,.
CAISDSLPAAGIGLNTEAFF,TGTGCCATCAGCGATTCACTCCCCGCGGCAGGCATCGGACTGAACACTGAAGCTTTCTTT,TRBJ1-1,.,TRBV10-3,.
CASSSGQPSYGYTF,TGTGCCAGCAGCTCAGGACAGCCGTCTTATGGCTACACCTTC,TRBJ1-2,.,TRBV7-2,.
CASSLGRSASNYGYTF,TGTGCCAGCAGCTTAGGGCGGTCAGCTTCTAACTATGGCTACACCTTC,TRBJ1-2,.,TRBV13,.
CASSLGQGSSNQPQHF,TGTGCCAGCAGCTTAGGACAGGGATCTAGCAATCAGCCCCAGCATTTT,TRBJ1-5,TRBD1,TRBV7-9,.